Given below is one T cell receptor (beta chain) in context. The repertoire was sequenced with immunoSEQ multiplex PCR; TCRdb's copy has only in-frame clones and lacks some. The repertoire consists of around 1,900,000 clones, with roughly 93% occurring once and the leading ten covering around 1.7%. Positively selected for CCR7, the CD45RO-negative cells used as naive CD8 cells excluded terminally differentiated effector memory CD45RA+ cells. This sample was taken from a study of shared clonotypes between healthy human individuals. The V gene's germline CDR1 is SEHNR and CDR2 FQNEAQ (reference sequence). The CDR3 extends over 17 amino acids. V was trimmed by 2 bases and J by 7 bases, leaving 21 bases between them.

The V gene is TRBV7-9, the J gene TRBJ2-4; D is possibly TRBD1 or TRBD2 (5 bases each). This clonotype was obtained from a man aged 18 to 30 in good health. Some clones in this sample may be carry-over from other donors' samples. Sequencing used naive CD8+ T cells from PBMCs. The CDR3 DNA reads TGTGCCAGCAGCTTAAGCTGGGTCCCAGGGAGTAGTAACATTCAGTACTTC. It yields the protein CASSLSWVPGSSNIQYF.